Reported below is one TCR beta chain. No antigen is known for it. No quality values exist for individual bases; no much larger clone is one base distant. The entry originates in a study of blood T cell repertoires in COVID-19 (dated by TCRdb to 2020 to 2022). Regarding the study in general: The collaborator samples originated in the United States, Italy and Spain and spanned the acute and convalescent phases of COVID-19. The prospective study material was composed of cDNA or gDNA derived from T cells, B-cell-depleted T cells, or PBMCs. The dataset comprised deeply sampled blood TCRbeta repertoires from subjects exposed to, actively infected with, or recovered from COVID-19. The repertoires were made available in a free public database intended to serve as a resource for research on the immune response to SARS-CoV-2. The samples were drawn from the first 160 participants of the ongoing ImmuneRACE study and from about 1,200 subjects provided by 6 global collaborators. A de-identified subject ID, COVID-19 status, age in years and sex were almost always included in the sample metadata. Where available, HLA class I and class II types were obtained from metadata supplied by the sample provider rather than from assay-based typing. The full study reports these points: The quantity of clinical and demographic metadata differed by source and by participant and was supplied without curation.

In the prospective study, participants were roughly 18 to 95 years old, resided in 25 or so geographic areas of the United States, and were enrolled through a virtual design. Cohort assignment in the prospective study relied on participant-reported clinical history from a screening survey and a study questionnaire. Recovered participants in ImmuneRACE Cohort 3 were defined as having two consecutive negative NP/OP PCR tests, clearance from a healthcare professional, or resolution of symptoms. Each participant in the prospective study had whole blood, serum and a nasopharyngeal or oropharyngeal swab collected by mobile phlebotomists. Participants in the prospective study had the option to provide additional blood draws and questionnaires over a roughly two-month period. Before DNA extraction, blood samples from the prospective study were shipped at room temperature or frozen. From the germline V gene (reference sequence), CDR1 is LNHNV and CDR2 is YYDKDF. Counted from cysteine to phenylalanine, this CDR3 has 14 amino acids. Kept here is only the CDR3 DNA, which spans 42 bases and is read in frame from base 1. V and J are truncated by 5 bases and 4 bases respectively, leaving an intervening sequence of 15 bases.

TCRbeta CDR3 regions were amplified from genomic DNA by means of the immunoSEQ Assay, a bias-controlled multiplex PCR. From the authors' description of their analysis: The number of nucleated cells in each sample was estimated by amplification of reference gene primers within the assay. Sequence reads were collapsed and filtered to measure the absolute abundance of every unique TCRbeta CDR3 rearrangement. For each sample, productive Simpson clonality was calculated by taking the square root of Simpson's diversity index across productive rearrangements. TCRdb limited this immuneACCESS table to in-frame rearrangements with V and J called. A share of clones is missing; checked studies link under half to unresolved V genes, and the rest is unexplained. V, J and clone size were drawn from that table, and D and trimming were deduced from the DNA. The sample profile shows 250,000 to 300,000 clones; about 80% of them were found once. About 3% of the sample is taken by the ten largest.

This TCR was recovered from a man aged 45-60 years who had recovered from COVID-19. The sample was PBMCs or T cells enriched from blood (not recorded which). Rearrangement joined TRBV15 to TRBJ2-7; 5 matching bases give a weak D call of TRBD2. CDR3 loop: CATSARERGYEQYF. The nucleotides are TGTGCCACCAGCGCTCGGGAAAGAGGTTACGAGCAGTACTTC. Reference TRBV15 and TRBJ2-7 genes cover what lies past the CDR3, so the full variable domain is DAMVIQNPRYQVTQFGKPVTLSCSQTLNHNVMYWYQQKSSQAPKLLFHYYDKDFNNEADTPDNFQSRRPNTSFCFLDIRSPGLGDTAMYLCATSARERGYEQYFGPGTRLTVT.